The T cell receptor (beta chain) under discussion was sequenced for a study of technical replicates of blood from a handful of donors. TCRdb keeps only in-frame clones here, not all; method: immunoSEQ multiplex PCR. The sample holds 75,000 or so clones; more than 85% are singletons and the top ten take about 0.41%. The CDR3 runs 16 residues. Input material: T cells isolated from PBMCs. This chain connects TRBV21-1 to TRBJ2-5; TRBD2, the D gene given by the table, was not confirmed from the DNA. TRBV21-1 is a documented pseudogene. The source is a human donor in good health. The CDR3 coding sequence is TGTGCCAGCAGCAAGGGACTAGCGGGAGCCCGGGAGACCCAGTACTTC. It encodes CASSKGLAGARETQYF.